This T cell receptor beta chain came from a study of T-cell memory formation after mild COVID-19. The germline CDR1 and CDR2 sequences are SGDLS and YYNGEE. This CDR3 region has 13 residues. Trimming pared 2 bases from V and 5 bases from J, leaving 10 bases between. Via MiXCR, TCRdb re-called the 5' RACE reads, giving one row per CDR3 protein. The sample comprises 150,000 to 200,000 distinct CDR3 sequences, about a third of which are singletons, and about 12% rests with the top ten. The chain is built from TRBV9 and TRBJ2-5, with no clear D. What was sequenced was PBMCs or a T cell subset sorted from them (not recorded which). The origin of this receptor is an adult woman who had mild COVID-19 (a few samples of this study predate the infection). Cell type and time point are not known. The CDR3 reads CASSVATVETQYF. The CDR3 coding sequence is TGTGCCAGCAGCGTTGCGACTGTGGAGACCCAGTACTTC.